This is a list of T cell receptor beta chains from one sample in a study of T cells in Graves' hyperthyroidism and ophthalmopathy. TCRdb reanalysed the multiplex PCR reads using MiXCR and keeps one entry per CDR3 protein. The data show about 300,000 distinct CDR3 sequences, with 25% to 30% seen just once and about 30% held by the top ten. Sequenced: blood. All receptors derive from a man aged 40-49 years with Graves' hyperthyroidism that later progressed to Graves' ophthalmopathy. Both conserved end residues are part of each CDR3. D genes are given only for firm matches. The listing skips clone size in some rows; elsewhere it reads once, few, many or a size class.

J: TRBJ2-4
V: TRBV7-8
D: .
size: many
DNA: TGTGCCAGCAGCTTAGAGGGTAGCAGGGACATTCAGTACTTC
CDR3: CASSLEGSRDIQYF

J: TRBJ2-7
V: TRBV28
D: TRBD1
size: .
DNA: TGTGCCAGCAGTCCAGGACAGGGGGGAGTCTACGAGCAGTACTTC
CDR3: CASSPGQGGVYEQYF

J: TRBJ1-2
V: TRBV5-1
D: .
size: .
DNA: TGCGCCAGCAGCCTTAACAGGTCCTACTATGGCTACACCTTC
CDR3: CASSLNRSYYGYTF

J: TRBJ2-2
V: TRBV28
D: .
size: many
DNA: TGTGCCAGCAGTTTCTTGGGGGGGGAGCTGTTTTTT
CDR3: CASSFLGGELFF

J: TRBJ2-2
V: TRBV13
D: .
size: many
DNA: TGTGCCAGCAGCTTAGGACTAGTGGGGGTCAACACCGGGGAGCTGTTTTTT
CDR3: CASSLGLVGVNTGELFF

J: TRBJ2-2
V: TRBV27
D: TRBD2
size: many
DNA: TGTGCCAGCAGTTTATCCCGGGGACTAGCGGGAGTTAGCGGGGAGCTGTTTTTT
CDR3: CASSLSRGLAGVSGELFF

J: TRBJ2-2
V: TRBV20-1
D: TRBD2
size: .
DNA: TGCAGTGCTACGGGACTAGTCCCCTCCGGGGACACCGGGGAGCTGTTTTTT
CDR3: CSATGLVPSGDTGELFF

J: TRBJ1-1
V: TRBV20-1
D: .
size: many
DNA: TGCAGTGCATTTGACAAGAACACTGAAGCTTTCTTT
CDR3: CSAFDKNTEAFF

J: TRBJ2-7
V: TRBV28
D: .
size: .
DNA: TGTGCCAGCGGGACCGAGCTCAGCTCCTACGAGCAGTACTTC
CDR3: CASGTELSSYEQYF

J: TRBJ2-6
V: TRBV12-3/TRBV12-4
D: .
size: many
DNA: TGTGCCAGCAGTTTCACGGGCTCTGGGGCCAACGTCCTGACTTTC
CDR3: CASSFTGSGANVLTF

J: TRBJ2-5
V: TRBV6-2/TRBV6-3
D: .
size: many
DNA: TGTGCCAGCAGTCACCGGGACAACCAAGAGACCCAGTACTTC
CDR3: CASSHRDNQETQYF

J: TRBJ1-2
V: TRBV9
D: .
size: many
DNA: TGTGCCAGCAGCGTAGGTGGCAGCCTCAACTTC
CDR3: CASSVGGSLNF

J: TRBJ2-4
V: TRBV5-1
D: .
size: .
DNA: TGCGCCAGCAGCGTGGATTCCATAGCCAAAAACATTCAGTACTTC
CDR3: CASSVDSIAKNIQYF

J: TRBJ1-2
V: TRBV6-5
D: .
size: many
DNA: TGTGCCAGCAGTTACTCGAGGCCAACCTATGGCTACACCTTC
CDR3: CASSYSRPTYGYTF

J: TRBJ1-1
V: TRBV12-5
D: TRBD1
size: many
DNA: TGTGCTAGTGGTCGACAGGGATCGAGAACTGAAGCTTTCTTT
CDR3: CASGRQGSRTEAFF

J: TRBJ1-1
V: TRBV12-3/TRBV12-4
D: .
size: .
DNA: TGTGCCAGCAGCCAGGGAAACCCTGAAGCTTTCTTT
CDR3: CASSQGNPEAFF

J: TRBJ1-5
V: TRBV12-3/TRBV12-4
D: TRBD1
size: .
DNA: TGTGCCAGCAGAGCGGACAGGGGGCTTAGGAATCAGCCCCAGCATTTT
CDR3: CASRADRGLRNQPQHF

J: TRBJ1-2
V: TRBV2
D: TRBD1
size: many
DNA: TGTGCCAGCATTATAAATTGGACAGGGGATGGCTACACCTTC
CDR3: CASIINWTGDGYTF

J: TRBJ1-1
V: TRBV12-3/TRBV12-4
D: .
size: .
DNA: TGTGCCAGCAGTTTAGGGGACCCTAGGGTAGCTTTCTTT
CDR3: CASSLGDPRVAFF

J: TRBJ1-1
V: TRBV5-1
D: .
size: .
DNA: TGCGCCAGCCATTATAGCTTGAACACTGAAGCTTTCTTT
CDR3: CASHYSLNTEAFF

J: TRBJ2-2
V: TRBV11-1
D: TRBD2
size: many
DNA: TGTGCCAGCAGCTACAGTTACGGGACTAGCCCCAACACCGGGGAGCTGTTTTTT
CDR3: CASSYSYGTSPNTGELFF

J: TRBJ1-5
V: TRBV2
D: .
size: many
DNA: TGTGCCAGCAGTGAAGTTCAGCCTAGGAGCAATCAGCCCCAGCATTTT
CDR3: CASSEVQPRSNQPQHF

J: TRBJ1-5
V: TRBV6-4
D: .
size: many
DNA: TGTGCCAGCAGATCCATGGGGGGGAGGGGTGGTGGTCAGCCCCAGCATTTT
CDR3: CASRSMGGRGGGQPQHF

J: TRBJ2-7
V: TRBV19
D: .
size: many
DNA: TGTGCCAGTAGTATTGGGGACACCGCCTACGAGCAGTACTTC
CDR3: CASSIGDTAYEQYF

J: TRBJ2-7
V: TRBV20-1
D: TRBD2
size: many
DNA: TGCAGCGCAAGCGGGAGGCTATCCTACGAGCAGTACTTC
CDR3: CSASGRLSYEQYF

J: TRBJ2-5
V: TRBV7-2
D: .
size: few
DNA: TGTGCCAGCAGCTTAGCGGCGGGGTGGGGAGGAACCCAGTACTTC
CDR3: CASSLAAGWGGTQYF

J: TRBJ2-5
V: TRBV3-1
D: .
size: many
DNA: TGTGCCAGCAGGGACGTCATCGAAGAGACCCAGTACTTC
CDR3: CASRDVIEETQYF

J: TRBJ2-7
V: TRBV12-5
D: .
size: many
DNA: TGTGCTAGTGGGCCTCAGGACAGTTCCTACGAGCAGTACTTC
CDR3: CASGPQDSSYEQYF

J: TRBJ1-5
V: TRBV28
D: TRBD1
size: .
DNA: TGTGCCAGCAGTTTAAGGGGGGACAGGGGGCGACGACAGCCCCAGCATTTT
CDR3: CASSLRGDRGRRQPQHF

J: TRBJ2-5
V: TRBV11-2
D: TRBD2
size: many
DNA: TGTGCCAGCAGCTTAGTTCTTCATCTAGCGGGAATAGGGGAGACCCAGTACTTC
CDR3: CASSLVLHLAGIGETQYF

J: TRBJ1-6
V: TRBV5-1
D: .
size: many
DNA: TGCGCCAGCAGCTTGCCGGACGGCTCCTATAATTCACCCCTCCACTTT
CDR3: CASSLPDGSYNSPLHF

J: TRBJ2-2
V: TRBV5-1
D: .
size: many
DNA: TGCGCCAGCAGCTTGGAGTCCAGGGCAAACACCGGGGAGCTGTTTTTT
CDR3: CASSLESRANTGELFF

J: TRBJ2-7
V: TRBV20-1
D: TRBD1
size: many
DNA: TGCAGTGCTAGAGGCAGGCAGGGGGCCTACGAGCAGTACTTC
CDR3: CSARGRQGAYEQYF

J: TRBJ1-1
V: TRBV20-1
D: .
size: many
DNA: TGCAGTGCTAGAATGGAGATTTGGGCCGCCAACACTGAAGCTTTCTTT
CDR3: CSARMEIWAANTEAFF

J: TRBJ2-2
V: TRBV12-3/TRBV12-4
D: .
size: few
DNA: TGTGCCAGCAGTTTTTCGGACAAGAACACCGGGGAGCTGTTTTTT
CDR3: CASSFSDKNTGELFF

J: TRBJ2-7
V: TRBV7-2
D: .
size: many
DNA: TGTGCCAGCAGCCAAACGGTGCAAACCTACGAGCAGTACTTC
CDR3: CASSQTVQTYEQYF

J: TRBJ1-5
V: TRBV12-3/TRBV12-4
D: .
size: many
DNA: TGTGCCAGCAGCCTGGACGGTTATCAGCCCCAGCATTTT
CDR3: CASSLDGYQPQHF

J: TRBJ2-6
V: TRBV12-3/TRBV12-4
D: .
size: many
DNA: TGTGCCAGCAGCCTCTGGGGGATAGCGGACTCTGGGGCCAACGTCCTGACTTTC
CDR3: CASSLWGIADSGANVLTF

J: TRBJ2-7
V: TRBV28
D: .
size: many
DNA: TGTGCCAGCAGCGATGGGGCTGCGGTCTACGAGCAGTACTTC
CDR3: CASSDGAAVYEQYF

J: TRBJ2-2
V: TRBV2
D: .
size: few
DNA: TGTGCCAGCAGTGAAGAGCGGAACACCGGGGAGCTGTTTTTT
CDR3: CASSEERNTGELFF

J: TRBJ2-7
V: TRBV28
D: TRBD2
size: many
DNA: TGTGCCGGCGGGGGGCTCTCCGAGCAGTACTTC
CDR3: CAGGGLSEQYF

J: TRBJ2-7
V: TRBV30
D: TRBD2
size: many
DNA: TGTGCCTGGAGTGGACTAGCGGGAGTCGAGCAGTACTTC
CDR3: CAWSGLAGVEQYF

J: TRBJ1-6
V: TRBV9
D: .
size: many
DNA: TGTGCCAGCAGCGTAGCGCCCTCGACAGTAAATTCACCCCTCCACTTT
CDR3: CASSVAPSTVNSPLHF